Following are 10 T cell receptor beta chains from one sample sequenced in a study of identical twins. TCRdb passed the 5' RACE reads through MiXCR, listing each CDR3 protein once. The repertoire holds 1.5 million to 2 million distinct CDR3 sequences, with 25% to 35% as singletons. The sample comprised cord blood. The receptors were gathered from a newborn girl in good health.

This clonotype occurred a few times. The CDR3 here is CASRHDRVNYGYTF. CDR3 nucleotide sequence: TGTGCCAGCAGGCACGACAGGGTTAACTATGGCTACACCTTC. The chain links TRBV12-3 or TRBV12-4 to TRBJ1-2, with 7 bases lining up with TRBD1. V shed 6 bases and J 1 base; nucleotides not matched to a gene: 5. This CDR3 is 14 amino acids long.

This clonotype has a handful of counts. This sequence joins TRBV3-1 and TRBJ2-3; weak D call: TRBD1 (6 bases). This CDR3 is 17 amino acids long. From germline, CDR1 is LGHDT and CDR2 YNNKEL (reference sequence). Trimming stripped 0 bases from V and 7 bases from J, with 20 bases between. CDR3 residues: CASSQETGTPPRNTQYF. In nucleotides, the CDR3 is TGTGCCAGCAGCCAAGAGACCGGGACACCCCCTAGGAATACGCAGTATTTT.

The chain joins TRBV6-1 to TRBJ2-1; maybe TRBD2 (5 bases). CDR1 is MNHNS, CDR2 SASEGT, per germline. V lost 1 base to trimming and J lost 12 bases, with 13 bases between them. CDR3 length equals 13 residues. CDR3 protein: CASSEGERTTQFF. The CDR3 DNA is TGTGCCAGCAGTGAAGGGGAGAGGACCACGCAGTTCTTC.

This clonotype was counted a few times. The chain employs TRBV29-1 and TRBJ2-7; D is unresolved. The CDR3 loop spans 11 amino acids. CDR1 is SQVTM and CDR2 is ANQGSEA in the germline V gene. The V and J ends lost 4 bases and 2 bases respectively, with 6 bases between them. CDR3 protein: CSVGRTYEQYF. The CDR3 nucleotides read TGCAGCGTTGGCCGGACCTACGAGCAGTACTTC.

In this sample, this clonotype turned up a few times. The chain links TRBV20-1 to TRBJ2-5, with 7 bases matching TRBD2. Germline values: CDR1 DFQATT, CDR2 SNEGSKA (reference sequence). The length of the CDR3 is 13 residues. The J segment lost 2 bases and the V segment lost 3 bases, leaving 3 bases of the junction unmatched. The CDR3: CSARGGEQETQYF. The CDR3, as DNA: TGCAGTGCTAGGGGAGGGGAACAAGAGACCCAGTACTTC.

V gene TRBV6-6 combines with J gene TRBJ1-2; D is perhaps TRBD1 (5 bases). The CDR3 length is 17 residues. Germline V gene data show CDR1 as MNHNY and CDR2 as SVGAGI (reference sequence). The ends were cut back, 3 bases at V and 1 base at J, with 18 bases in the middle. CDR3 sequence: CASSYPLLGRINYGYTF. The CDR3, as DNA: TGTGCCAGCAGTTATCCACTCCTGGGACGGATTAACTATGGCTACACCTTC.

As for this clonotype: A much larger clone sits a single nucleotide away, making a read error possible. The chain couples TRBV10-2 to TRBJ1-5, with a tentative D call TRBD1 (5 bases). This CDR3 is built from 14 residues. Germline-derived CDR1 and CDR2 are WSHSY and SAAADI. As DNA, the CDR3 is TGCGCCAGCAGTGAGGACAGAAGCAATCAGCTCCAGCATTTT. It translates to CASSEDRSNQLQHF.

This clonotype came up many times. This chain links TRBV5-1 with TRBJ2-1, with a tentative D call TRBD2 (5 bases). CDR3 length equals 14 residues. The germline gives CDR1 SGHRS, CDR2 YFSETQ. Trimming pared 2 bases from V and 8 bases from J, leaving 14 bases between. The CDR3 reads CASSLLWRQDEQFF. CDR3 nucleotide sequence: TGCGCCAGCAGCTTACTTTGGAGGCAAGATGAGCAGTTCTTC. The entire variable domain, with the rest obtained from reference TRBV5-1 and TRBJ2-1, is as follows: KAGVTQTPRYLIKTRGQQVTLSCSPISGHRSVSWYQQTPGQGLQFLFEYFSETQRNKGNFPGRFSGRQFSNSRSEMNVSTLELGDSALYLCASSLLWRQDEQFFGPGTRLTVL.

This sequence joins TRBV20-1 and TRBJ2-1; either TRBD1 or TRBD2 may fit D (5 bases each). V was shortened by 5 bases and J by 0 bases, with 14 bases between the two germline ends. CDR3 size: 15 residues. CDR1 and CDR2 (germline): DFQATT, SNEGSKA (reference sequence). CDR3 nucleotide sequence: TGCAGTGCTTCCTGGGGGAGCGGCTCCTACAATGAGCAGTTCTTC. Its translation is CSASWGSGSYNEQFF.

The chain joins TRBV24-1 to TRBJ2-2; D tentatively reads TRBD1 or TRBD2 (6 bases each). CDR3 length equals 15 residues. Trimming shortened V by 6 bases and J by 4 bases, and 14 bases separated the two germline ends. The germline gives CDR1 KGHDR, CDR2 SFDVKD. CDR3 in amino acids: CATSRGPGVTGELFF. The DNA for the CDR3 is TGTGCCACCAGTCGGGGGCCCGGGGTCACCGGGGAGCTGTTTTTT.